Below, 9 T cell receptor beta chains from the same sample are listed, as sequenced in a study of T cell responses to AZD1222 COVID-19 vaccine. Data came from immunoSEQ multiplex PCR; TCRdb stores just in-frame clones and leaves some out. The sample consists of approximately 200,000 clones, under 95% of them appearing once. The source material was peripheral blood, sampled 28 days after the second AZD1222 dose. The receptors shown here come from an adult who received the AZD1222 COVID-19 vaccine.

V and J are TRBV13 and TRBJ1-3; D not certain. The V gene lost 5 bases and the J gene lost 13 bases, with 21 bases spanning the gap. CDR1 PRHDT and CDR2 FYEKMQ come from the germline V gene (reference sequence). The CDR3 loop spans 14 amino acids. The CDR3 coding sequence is TGTGCCAGCAGCCCACCTTCCGGGCCCCGGCTGATATATTTT. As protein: CASSPPSGPRLIYF.

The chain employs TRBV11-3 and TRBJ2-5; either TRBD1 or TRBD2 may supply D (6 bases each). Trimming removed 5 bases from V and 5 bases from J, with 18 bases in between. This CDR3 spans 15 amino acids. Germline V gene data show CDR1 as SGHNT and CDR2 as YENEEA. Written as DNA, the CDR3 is TGTGCCAGCAGCCCGCAACAGGGAGGCGGGGAGACCCAGTACTTC. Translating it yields CASSPQQGGGETQYF.

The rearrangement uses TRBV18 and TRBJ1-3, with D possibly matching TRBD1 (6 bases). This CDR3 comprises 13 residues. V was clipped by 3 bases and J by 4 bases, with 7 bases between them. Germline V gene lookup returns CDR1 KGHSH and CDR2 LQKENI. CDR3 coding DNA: TGTGCCAGCTCACCCGACAGGGGAAACACCATATATTTT. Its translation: CASSPDRGNTIYF.

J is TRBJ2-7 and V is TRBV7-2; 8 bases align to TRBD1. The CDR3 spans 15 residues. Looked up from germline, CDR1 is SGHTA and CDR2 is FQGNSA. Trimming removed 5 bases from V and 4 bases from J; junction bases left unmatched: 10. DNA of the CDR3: TGTGCCAGCAGCCATCAGGGGGCGGCCCTTTACGAGCAGTACTTC. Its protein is CASSHQGAALYEQYF.

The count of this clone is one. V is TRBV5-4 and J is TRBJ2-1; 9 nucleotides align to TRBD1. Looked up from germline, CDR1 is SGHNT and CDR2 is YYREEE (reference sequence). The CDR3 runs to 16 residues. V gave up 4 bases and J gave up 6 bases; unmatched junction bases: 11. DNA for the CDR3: TGTGCCAGCAGCATCTCCGGGACAGGGAGAATCAATGAGCAGTTCTTC. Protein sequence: CASSISGTGRINEQFF.

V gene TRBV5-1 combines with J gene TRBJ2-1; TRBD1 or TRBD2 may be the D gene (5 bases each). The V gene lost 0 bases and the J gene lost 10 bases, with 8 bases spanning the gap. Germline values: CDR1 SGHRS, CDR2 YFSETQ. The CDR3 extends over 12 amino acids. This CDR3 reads CASSLVGDEQFF. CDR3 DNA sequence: TGCGCCAGCAGCTTGGTAGGGGACGAGCAGTTCTTC.

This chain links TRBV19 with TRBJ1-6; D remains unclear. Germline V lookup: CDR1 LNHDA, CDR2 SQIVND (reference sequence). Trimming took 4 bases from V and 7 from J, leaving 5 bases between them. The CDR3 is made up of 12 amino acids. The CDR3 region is CASSRENSPLHF. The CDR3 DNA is TGTGCCAGTAGTAGGGAAAATTCACCCCTCCACTTT.

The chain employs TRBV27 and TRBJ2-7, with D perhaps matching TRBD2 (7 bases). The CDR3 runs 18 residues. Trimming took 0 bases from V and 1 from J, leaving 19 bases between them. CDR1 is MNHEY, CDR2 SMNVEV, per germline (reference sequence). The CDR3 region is CASSLSLRGGAGSYEQYF. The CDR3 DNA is TGTGCCAGCAGTTTATCTTTAAGGGGGGGAGCTGGGTCCTACGAGCAGTACTTC.

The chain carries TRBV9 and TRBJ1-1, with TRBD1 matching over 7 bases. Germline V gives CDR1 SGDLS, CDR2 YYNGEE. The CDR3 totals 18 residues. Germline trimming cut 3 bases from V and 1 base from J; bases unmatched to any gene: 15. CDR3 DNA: TGTGCCAGCAGCGCCCTGGACAGGTTCCGGGGGAGGAACACTGAAGCTTTCTTT. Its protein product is CASSALDRFRGRNTEAFF. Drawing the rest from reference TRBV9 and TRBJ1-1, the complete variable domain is DSGVTQTPKHLITATGQRVTLRCSPRSGDLSVYWYQQSLDQGLQFLIQYYNGEERAKGNILERFSAQQFPDLHSELNLSSLELGDSALYFCASSALDRFRGRNTEAFFGQGTRLTVV.